These 2 T cell receptor beta chains came from one sample sequenced in a study of control samples from healthy donors and cancer patients. This table comes from immunoSEQ multiplex PCR, and its TCRdb copy is limited to in-frame clones, with some not included. The table records about 90,000 clones, 90% of them present only once. Input material: blood. These receptors all stem from a woman aged 18-29 years in good health.

J is TRBJ2-5 and V is TRBV6-5, with TRBD1 as a possible D gene (5 bases). The CDR3 is 12 amino acids. V dropped 5 bases and J dropped 5 bases, with 9 bases sitting between them. Germline values: CDR1 MNHEY, CDR2 SVGAGI. The CDR3 protein is CASSHSGETQYF. As DNA, the CDR3 is TGTGCCAGCAGTCATTCAGGGGAGACCCAGTACTTC.

The chain employs TRBV19 and TRBJ2-3; 7 bases agree with TRBD1. V lost 5 bases and J lost 2; bases outside the gene matches: 10. From germline, CDR1 is LNHDA and CDR2 SQIVND (reference sequence). The CDR3 spans 16 residues. The chain's CDR3 is CASSGWTGPSTDTQYF. Here the CDR3 DNA reads TGTGCCAGTAGTGGGTGGACAGGACCCTCCACAGATACGCAGTATTTT.